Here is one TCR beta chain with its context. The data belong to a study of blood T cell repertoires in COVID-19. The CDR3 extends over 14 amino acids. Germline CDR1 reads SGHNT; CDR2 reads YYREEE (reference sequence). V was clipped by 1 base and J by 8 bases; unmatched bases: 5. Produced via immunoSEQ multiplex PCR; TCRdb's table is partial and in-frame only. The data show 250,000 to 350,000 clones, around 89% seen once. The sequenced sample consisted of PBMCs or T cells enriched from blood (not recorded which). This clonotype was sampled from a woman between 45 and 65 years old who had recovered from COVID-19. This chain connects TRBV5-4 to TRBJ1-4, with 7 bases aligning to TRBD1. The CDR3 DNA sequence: TGTGCCAGCAGCTTGAGACAGGGCAACGAAAAACTGTTTTTT. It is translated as CASSLRQGNEKLFF.